These 30 T cell receptor beta chains share one sample of origin, sequenced in a study of identifying expanded T cells in peripheral blood. Repertoires were generated with immunoSEQ multiplex PCR, while TCRdb's copy carries only in-frame clones and drops some. Of under 150,000 clones listed, about 88% were seen once; the top ten hold 7.5% to 8.5%. The source material was blood. The receptors were gathered from a person aged 18 to 75 in good health.

The gene calls are TRBV6-6 and TRBJ2-1, with 9 nucleotides matching TRBD1. The junction had 5 bases not matched to a gene; V was cut back by 2 bases and J by 3 bases. CDR3 length: 16 residues. Germline V CDR1 and CDR2: MNHNY, SVGAGI (reference sequence). DNA for the CDR3: TGTGCCAGCAGTTACACCGGGACAGGGCTCTACAATGAGCAGTTCTTC. This translates into CASSYTGTGLYNEQFF.

The chain joins TRBV27 to TRBJ2-7; no clear D gene. V gave up 6 bases and J gave up 4 bases, with 19 bases separating them. The CDR3 sequence is 15 residues long. Germline CDR1 and CDR2: MNHEY and SMNVEV (reference sequence). Here the CDR3 reads CASRSNYRSPYEQYF. The DNA for the CDR3 is TGTGCCAGCAGGTCCAACTACCGTTCACCTTACGAGCAGTACTTC.

V gene TRBV7-8 combines with J gene TRBJ2-3; D unresolved. Trimming removed 3 bases at V and 1 base at J, with 17 bases between. This CDR3 comprises 17 residues. CDR1 and CDR2 from the germline V gene are SGHVS and FQNEAQ. CDR3: CASSLRLGANGTDTQYF. The CDR3 nucleotides are TGTGCCAGCAGCTTGAGGTTAGGAGCTAACGGCACAGATACGCAGTATTTT. Combining the CDR3 with reference TRBV7-8 and TRBJ2-3 gives the whole variable domain GAGVSQSPRYKVAKRGQDVALRCDPISGHVSLFWYQQALGQGPEFLTYFQNEAQLDKSGLPSDRFFAERPEGSVSTLKIQRTQQEDSAVYLCASSLRLGANGTDTQYFGPGTRLTVL.

The rearrangement uses TRBV9 and TRBJ2-5; 7 bases line up with TRBD2. This CDR3 has 15 residues. Germline loops: CDR1 SGDLS, CDR2 YYNGEE. V shed 2 bases, J shed 5 bases, and the junction held 9 bases outside the gene matches. The CDR3: CASSVLTAGTETQYF. The DNA of the CDR3 is TGTGCCAGCAGCGTTTTAACAGCGGGGACTGAGACCCAGTACTTC.

The chain uses TRBV4-1 and TRBJ2-7; 9 positions agree with TRBD2. Per germline, CDR1 MGHRA and CDR2 YSYEKL. J lost 4 bases, V lost 0 bases, and 7 bases had no gene match. CDR3 length: 16 residues. CDR3 amino acids: CASSQDRGLAGYEQYF. In nucleotides, the CDR3 is TGCGCCAGCAGCCAAGATCGAGGGCTAGCGGGATACGAGCAGTACTTC.

The chain couples TRBV7-9 to TRBJ2-3, with D possibly being TRBD1 (5 bases). Per the germline V gene, CDR1 is SEHNR and CDR2 is FQNEAQ (reference sequence). CDR3 length equals 15 residues. Deletions cut 5 bases from V and 3 bases from J, with 15 bases between. The CDR3 nucleotides are TGTGCCAGCAGCCGGAAGACAGTTCAGACAGATACGCAGTATTTT. This translates into CASSRKTVQTDTQYF.

This clone was detected only once. The V gene is TRBV29-1, the J gene TRBJ2-3; D perhaps matches TRBD2 (5 bases). The CDR3 is made up of 16 amino acids. Trimming pared 1 base from V and 4 bases from J, leaving 18 bases between. Germline CDR1 and CDR2: SQVTM and ANQGSEA. CDR3 coding DNA: TGCAGCGTTGAAGGTGTTCGGGGAGCGAGGGCAGATACGCAGTATTTT. It codes for CSVEGVRGARADTQYF.

The V gene is TRBV7-2, the J gene TRBJ1-1; D unresolved. CDR1 and CDR2 (germline): SGHTA, FQGNSA. V lost 1 base and J lost 5, with 14 bases in between. The CDR3 runs to 15 residues. CDR3 bases: TGTGCCAGCAGCTTAGAGGCCGTCTTGGGAACTGAAGCTTTCTTT. The encoded protein is CASSLEAVLGTEAFF.

This clone appeared once. This rearrangement joins TRBV5-8 to TRBJ2-2; TRBD2 agrees at 7 bases. The V gene's germline CDR1 is SGHTS and CDR2 YDEGEE. The junction had 5 bases not matched to a gene; V was cut back by 3 bases and J by 6 bases. This CDR3 has 14 residues. The CDR3 region is CASSSTSVPGELFF. CDR3 sequence (DNA): TGTGCCAGCAGCTCCACTAGCGTTCCCGGGGAGCTGTTTTTT. The variable domain in full, with the rest retrieved from reference TRBV5-8 and TRBJ2-2, is EAGVTQSPTHLIKTRGQQATLRCSPISGHTSVYWYQQALGLGLQFLLWYDEGEERNRGNFPPRFSGRQFPNYSSELNVNALELEDSALYLCASSSTSVPGELFFGEGSRLTVL.

Turning to this clone: Compared with germline, one end of the junction differs, possibly owing to a read error. The chain couples TRBV18 to TRBJ1-3, with a tentative D call TRBD1 (5 bases). CDR3 length: 15 residues. Germline V gene lookup returns CDR1 KGHSH and CDR2 LQKENI. CDR3 sequence (DNA): TGTGCCAGCTCACTGGGGACCCCAGACGGAACCACCATATATTTT. Residues: CASSLGTPDGTTIYF.

This chain uses TRBV7-9 with TRBJ2-5, with unresolved D. The V end lost 8 bases, the J end lost 7 bases, and 11 bases lay between the germline ends. This CDR3 spans 11 amino acids. Germline V CDR1 and CDR2: SEHNR, FQNEAQ (reference sequence). The CDR3 protein is CASHFLVTQYF. DNA for the CDR3: TGTGCCAGCCATTTCTTAGTGACCCAGTACTTC.

This clone appeared a few times. The genes are TRBV6-1 and TRBJ1-5; D may be TRBD1 (5 bases). CDR3 length equals 15 residues. V was pared by 1 base and J by 7 bases, with 14 bases between. From germline, CDR1 is MNHNS and CDR2 SASEGT. CDR3: CASSEEGRERQPQHF. CDR3 nucleotide sequence: TGTGCCAGCAGTGAAGAGGGGAGGGAGAGACAGCCCCAGCATTTT.

V usage is TRBV5-1 and J usage is TRBJ2-5; D possibly corresponds to TRBD2 (6 bases). CDR1 is SGHRS and CDR2 is YFSETQ in the germline V gene. V was clipped by 5 bases and J by 0 bases, with 11 bases between them. The CDR3 consists of 14 residues. CDR3 region: CASRPRLDQETQYF. CDR3 nucleotides: TGCGCCAGCAGACCGAGACTAGACCAAGAGACCCAGTACTTC. Full variable domain (missing parts from reference TRBV5-1 and TRBJ2-5): KAGVTQTPRYLIKTRGQQVTLSCSPISGHRSVSWYQQTPGQGLQFLFEYFSETQRNKGNFPGRFSGRQFSNSRSEMNVSTLELGDSALYLCASRPRLDQETQYFGPGTRLLVL.

The chain joins TRBV28 to TRBJ1-2; possible D gene TRBD1, 6 bases. This CDR3 spans 15 amino acids. Trimming stripped 2 bases from V and 7 bases from J, with 17 bases between. CDR1 and CDR2 from the germline V gene are MDHEN and SYDVKM. The DNA of the CDR3 is TGTGCCAGCAGTTTACACCCCCAGGGGATCGGTGGCTACACCTTC. The encoded protein is CASSLHPQGIGGYTF.

This clone appeared a few times. The rearrangement uses TRBV5-1 and TRBJ2-1; D possibly corresponds to TRBD1 (5 bases). The germline V gene has CDR1 SGHRS and CDR2 YFSETQ. The CDR3 extends over 15 amino acids. The V gene lost 1 base and the J gene lost 0 bases, with 8 bases spanning the gap. The CDR3 region has the DNA TGCGCCAGCAGCTTGCGACAGAGCTCCTACAATGAGCAGTTCTTC. Translated: CASSLRQSSYNEQFF.

The chain is built from TRBV28 and TRBJ1-6, with D possibly matching TRBD1 (6 bases). The germline V and J ends were trimmed by 11 bases and 5 bases, with 10 bases remaining between them. CDR3 length: 12 residues. CDR1 MDHEN and CDR2 SYDVKM come from the germline V gene. CDR3 amino acids: CAHGGHNSPLHF. The CDR3 nucleotides are TGTGCCCATGGGGGGCATAATTCACCCCTCCACTTT.

CDR3 sequence: CASSPSDSGNTIYF. CDR3 sequence (DNA): TGTGCCAGCTCACCATCAGACTCTGGAAACACCATATATTTT. This chain joins TRBV18 and TRBJ1-3; unclear D gene. With 2 bases removed from V and 0 bases from J, the gap between germline ends came to 5 bases. The CDR3 is 14 residues long. From germline, CDR1 is KGHSH and CDR2 LQKENI.

The V and J genes are TRBV30 and TRBJ2-2; D is uncertain. With 2 bases removed from V and 1 base from J, the gap between germline ends came to 5 bases. Germline V gene sequence: CDR1 GTSNPN, CDR2 SVGIG (reference sequence). This CDR3 spans 13 amino acids. The CDR3 here is CAWSRQNTGELFF. The CDR3 DNA reads as TGTGCCTGGAGTCGCCAGAACACCGGGGAGCTGTTTTTT.

This clone was counted at least ten times. The V gene is TRBV2, the J gene TRBJ2-7, with D maybe TRBD2 (5 bases). The V gene lost 10 bases and the J gene lost 3 bases, with 16 bases spanning the gap. Looked up from germline, CDR1 is SNHLY and CDR2 is FYNNEI. The CDR3 covers 13 residues. CDR3: CATDPGRGYEQYF. CDR3 in DNA: TGTGCCACCGACCCAGGACGGGGCTACGAGCAGTACTTC.

The V gene is TRBV28, the J gene TRBJ2-5; D may be TRBD1 or TRBD2 (5 bases each). V was cut by 3 bases and J by 2 bases, with 13 bases left in between. The CDR3 contains 15 residues. Looked up from germline, CDR1 is MDHEN and CDR2 is SYDVKM. The chain's CDR3 is CASSLYGTVQETQYF. The CDR3 bases are TGTGCCAGCAGTTTGTATGGGACCGTGCAAGAGACCCAGTACTTC.

The count of this clone is one. The rearrangement joins TRBV11-2 to TRBJ1-3; D is ambiguous. The length of the CDR3 is 15 residues. V dropped 3 bases and J dropped 0 bases, with 9 bases sitting between them. Germline values: CDR1 SGHAT, CDR2 FQNNGV. The CDR3 is CASSFGGYSGNTIYF. The CDR3 DNA sequence: TGTGCCAGCAGCTTCGGCGGCTACTCTGGAAACACCATATATTTT.

The gene calls are TRBV19 and TRBJ1-4, with 10 bases aligning to TRBD1. The germline gives CDR1 LNHDA, CDR2 SQIVND (reference sequence). The CDR3 has 15 amino acids. The junction had 6 bases not matched to a gene; V was cut back by 5 bases and J by 6 bases. This CDR3 is CASSRRQGADEKLFF. The DNA of the CDR3 is TGTGCCAGTAGTCGCAGACAGGGGGCGGATGAAAAACTGTTTTTT. Complete variable domain (other parts from reference TRBV19 and TRBJ1-4): DGGITQSPKYLFRKEGQNVTLSCEQNLNHDAMYWYRQDPGQGLRLIYYSQIVNDFQKGDIAEGYSVSREKKESFPLTVTSAQKNPTAFYLCASSRRQGADEKLFFGSGTQLSVL.

This CDR3 is CASRRDLSSYNEQFF. CDR3 bases: TGTGCCAGCAGAAGGGATCTAAGCTCCTACAATGAGCAGTTCTTC. This rearrangement joins TRBV6-5 to TRBJ2-1; D gene uncertain. The CDR3 sequence is 15 residues long. With 6 bases removed from V and 0 bases from J, the gap between germline ends came to 12 bases. Germline CDR1 reads MNHEY; CDR2 reads SVGAGI.

The rearrangement joins TRBV6-4 to TRBJ2-1, with 9 bases aligning to TRBD1. Germline V gene sequence: CDR1 MRHNA, CDR2 SNTAGT. J lost 8 bases, V lost 7 bases, and 9 bases had no gene match. There are 14 residues in the CDR3. The CDR3 nucleotides are TGTGCCAGCATGCGGGACAGGGCGAGCGATGAGCAGTTCTTC. Residues: CASMRDRASDEQFF.

The chain carries TRBV7-8 and TRBJ1-1, with TRBD1 as a possible D gene (5 bases). CDR1 and CDR2 from the germline V gene are SGHVS and FQNEAQ. Trimming cost V 4 bases and J 6 bases, with 18 bases left between them. The length of the CDR3 is 15 residues. CDR3 residues: CASSSRQSSVAEAFF. The CDR3 nucleotides read TGTGCCAGCAGCTCACGACAGAGCTCGGTCGCTGAAGCTTTCTTT.

The chain joins TRBV2 to TRBJ2-1; tentatively, D is TRBD1 (6 bases). Trimming stripped 4 bases from V and 0 bases from J, with 7 bases between. The germline V gene encodes CDR1 SNHLY and CDR2 FYNNEI. The CDR3 spans 14 residues. The CDR3 is CASSARGSYNEQFF. The CDR3, as DNA: TGTGCCAGCAGTGCCAGGGGCTCCTACAATGAGCAGTTCTTC.

The J gene is TRBJ2-7, the V gene TRBV11-2; 7 nucleotides line up with TRBD2. With 1 base clipped from V and 1 base from J, the junction kept 1 base outside the gene matches. Germline CDR1 SGHAT, CDR2 FQNNGV. The CDR3 is 14 amino acids. CDR3 in amino acids: CASSLGGGSYEQYF. For the CDR3, the DNA is TGTGCCAGCAGCTTAGGGGGGGGATCCTACGAGCAGTACTTC.

V usage is TRBV21-1 and J usage is TRBJ2-5; the table's D call, TRBD2, was not checked against the DNA. TRBV21-1 is a documented pseudogene. The CDR3 is 11 residues long. The CDR3 DNA reads TGTGCCAGCAGCCCTCCAGAGACCCAGTACTTC. Its protein product is CASSPPETQYF.

This clone was detected only once. It is unclear where the CDR3 begins or ends on the DNA, so no DNA is shown, and the CDR3 is as TCRdb lists it. The chain recombines TRBV18 with TRBJ1-1. Germline lookup yields CDR1 KGHSH and CDR2 LQKENI. The CDR3 length is 12 residues, termini included. This chain's CDR3 is CASSPTLGMAFF.

The chain carries TRBV2 and TRBJ2-7; 8 nucleotides align to TRBD1. V trimming: 7 bases; J trimming: 0 bases; junction bases outside the gene matches: 5. CDR1 is SNHLY, CDR2 FYNNEI, per germline. The CDR3 is 14 residues long. CDR3 sequence: CASNRDRISYEQYF. CDR3 bases: TGTGCCAGCAACCGGGACAGGATCTCCTACGAGCAGTACTTC.